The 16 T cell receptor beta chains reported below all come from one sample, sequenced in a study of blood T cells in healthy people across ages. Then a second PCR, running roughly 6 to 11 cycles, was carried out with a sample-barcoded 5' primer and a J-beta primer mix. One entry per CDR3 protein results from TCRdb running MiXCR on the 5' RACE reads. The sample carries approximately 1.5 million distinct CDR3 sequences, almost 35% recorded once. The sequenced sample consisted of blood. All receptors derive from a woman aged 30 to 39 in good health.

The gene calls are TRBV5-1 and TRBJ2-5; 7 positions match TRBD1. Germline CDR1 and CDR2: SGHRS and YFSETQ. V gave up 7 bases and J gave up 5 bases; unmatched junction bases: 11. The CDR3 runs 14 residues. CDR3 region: CASGPRTGSETQYF. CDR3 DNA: TGCGCCAGCGGCCCAAGGACAGGCAGCGAGACCCAGTACTTC.

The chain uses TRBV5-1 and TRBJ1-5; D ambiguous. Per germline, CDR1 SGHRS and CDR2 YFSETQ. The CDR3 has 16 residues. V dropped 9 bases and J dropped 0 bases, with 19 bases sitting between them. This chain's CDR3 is CATSARDVNSNQPQHF. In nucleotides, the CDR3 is TGCGCCACCTCTGCTAGGGATGTTAATAGCAATCAGCCCCAGCATTTT.

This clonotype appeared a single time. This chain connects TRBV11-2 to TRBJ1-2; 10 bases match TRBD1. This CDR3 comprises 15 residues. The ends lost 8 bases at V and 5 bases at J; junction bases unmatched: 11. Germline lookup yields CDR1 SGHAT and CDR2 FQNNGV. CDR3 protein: CASLPTGQGFYGYTF. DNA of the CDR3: TGTGCCAGCCTACCCACGGGACAGGGGTTTTATGGCTACACCTTC.

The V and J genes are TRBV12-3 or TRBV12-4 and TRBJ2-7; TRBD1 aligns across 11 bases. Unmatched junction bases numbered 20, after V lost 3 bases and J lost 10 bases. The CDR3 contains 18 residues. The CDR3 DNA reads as TGTGCCAGCAGTTTTAAGAGCCGGGACAGGGGGATCGGAGAGGCCCAGTACTTC. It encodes CASSFKSRDRGIGEAQYF.

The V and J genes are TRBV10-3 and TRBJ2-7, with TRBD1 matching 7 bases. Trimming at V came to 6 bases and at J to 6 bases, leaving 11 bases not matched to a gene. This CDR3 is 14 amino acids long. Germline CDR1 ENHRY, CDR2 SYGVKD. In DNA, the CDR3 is TGTGCCATCAGGGAGCCGGACAGGACATGCGAGCAGTACTTC. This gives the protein CAIREPDRTCEQYF.

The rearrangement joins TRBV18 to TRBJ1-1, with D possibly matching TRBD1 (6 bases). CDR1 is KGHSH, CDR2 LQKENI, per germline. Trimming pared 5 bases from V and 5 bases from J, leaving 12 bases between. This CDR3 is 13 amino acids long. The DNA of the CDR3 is TGTGCCAGCTCAACGGGACACCGGACTGAAGCTTTCTTT. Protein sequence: CASSTGHRTEAFF. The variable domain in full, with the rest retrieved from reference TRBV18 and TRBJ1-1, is NAGVMQNPRHLVRRRGQEARLRCSPMKGHSHVYWYRQLPEEGLKFMVYLQKENIIDESGMPKERFSAEFPKEGPSILRIQQVVRGDSAAYFCASSTGHRTEAFFGQGTRLTVV.

The DNA of the CDR3 is TGTGCCAGCAGCTTATTATCTTCGGCAGGGACTGAAGCTTTCTTT. Translated: CASSLLSSAGTEAFF. The chain has TRBV5-5 and TRBJ1-1, with D perhaps matching TRBD1 (5 bases). The germline CDR1 and CDR2 sequences are SGHKS and YYEKEE (reference sequence). The CDR3 runs 15 residues. Between the trimmed V and J ends, which lost 2 bases and 5 bases, there was a span of 16 bases.

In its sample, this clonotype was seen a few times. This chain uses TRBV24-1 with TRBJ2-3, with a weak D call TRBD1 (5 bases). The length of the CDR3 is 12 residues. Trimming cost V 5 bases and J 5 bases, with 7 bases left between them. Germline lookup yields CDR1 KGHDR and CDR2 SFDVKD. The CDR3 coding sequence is TGTGCCACCAGTGCCCAGGGAGATACGCAGTATTTT. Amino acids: CATSAQGDTQYF.

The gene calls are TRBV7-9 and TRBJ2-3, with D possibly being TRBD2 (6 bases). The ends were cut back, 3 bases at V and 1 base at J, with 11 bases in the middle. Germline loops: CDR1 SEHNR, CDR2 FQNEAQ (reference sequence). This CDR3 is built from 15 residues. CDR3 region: CASSFGVAGTDTQYF. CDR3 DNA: TGTGCCAGCAGCTTTGGGGTAGCGGGCACAGATACGCAGTATTTT.

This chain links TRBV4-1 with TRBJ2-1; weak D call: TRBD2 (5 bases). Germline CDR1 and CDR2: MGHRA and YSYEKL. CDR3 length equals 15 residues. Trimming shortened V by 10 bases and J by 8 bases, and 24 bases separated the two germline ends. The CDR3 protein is CANSSTPGFGHEQFF. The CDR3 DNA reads TGCGCCAACTCATCTACGCCGGGGTTCGGCCATGAGCAGTTCTTC.

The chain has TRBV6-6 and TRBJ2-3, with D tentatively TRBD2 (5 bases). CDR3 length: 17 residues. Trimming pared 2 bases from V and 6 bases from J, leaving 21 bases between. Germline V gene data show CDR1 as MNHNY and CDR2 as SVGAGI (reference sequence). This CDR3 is CASSYAFERSGSDTQYF. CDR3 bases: TGTGCCAGCAGTTACGCATTTGAGCGGTCGGGTTCCGATACGCAGTATTTT.

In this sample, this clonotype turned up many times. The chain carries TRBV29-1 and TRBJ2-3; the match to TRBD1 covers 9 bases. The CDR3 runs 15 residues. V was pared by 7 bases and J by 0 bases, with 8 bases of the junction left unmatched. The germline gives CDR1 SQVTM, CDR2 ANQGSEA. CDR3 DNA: TGCAGCGCCTCGGGACAGGGATCTAGCACAGATACGCAGTATTTT. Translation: CSASGQGSSTDTQYF.

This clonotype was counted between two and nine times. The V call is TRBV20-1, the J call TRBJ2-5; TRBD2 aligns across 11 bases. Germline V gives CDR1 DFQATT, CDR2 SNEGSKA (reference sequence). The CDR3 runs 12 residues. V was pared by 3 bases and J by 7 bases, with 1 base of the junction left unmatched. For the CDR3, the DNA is TGCAGTGCTAGGCTAGCGGGAGGGACCCAGTACTTC. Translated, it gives CSARLAGGTQYF.

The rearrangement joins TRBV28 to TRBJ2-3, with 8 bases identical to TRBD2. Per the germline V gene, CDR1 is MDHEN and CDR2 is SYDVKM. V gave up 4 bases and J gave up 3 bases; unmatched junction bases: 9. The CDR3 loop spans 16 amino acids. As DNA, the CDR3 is TGTGCCAGCAGTTCCTTTGGAGCGGGAGCGACAGATACGCAGTATTTT. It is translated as CASSSFGAGATDTQYF.

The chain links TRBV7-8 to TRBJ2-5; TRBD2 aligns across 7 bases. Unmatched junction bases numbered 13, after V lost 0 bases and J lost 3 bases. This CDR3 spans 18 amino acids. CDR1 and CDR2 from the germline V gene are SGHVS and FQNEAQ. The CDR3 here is CASSLAALSRGIKETQYF. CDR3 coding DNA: TGTGCCAGCAGCTTAGCCGCTTTGTCGCGGGGGATTAAAGAGACCCAGTACTTC.

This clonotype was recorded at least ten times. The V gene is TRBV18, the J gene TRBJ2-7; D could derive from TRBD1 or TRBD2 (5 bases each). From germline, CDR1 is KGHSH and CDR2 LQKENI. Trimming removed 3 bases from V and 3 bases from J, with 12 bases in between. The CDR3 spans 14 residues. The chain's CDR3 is CASSPGVGVYEQYF. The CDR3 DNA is TGTGCCAGCTCACCGGGGGTAGGGGTCTACGAGCAGTACTTC. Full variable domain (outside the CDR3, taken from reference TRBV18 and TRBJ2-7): NAGVMQNPRHLVRRRGQEARLRCSPMKGHSHVYWYRQLPEEGLKFMVYLQKENIIDESGMPKERFSAEFPKEGPSILRIQQVVRGDSAAYFCASSPGVGVYEQYFGPGTRLTVT.